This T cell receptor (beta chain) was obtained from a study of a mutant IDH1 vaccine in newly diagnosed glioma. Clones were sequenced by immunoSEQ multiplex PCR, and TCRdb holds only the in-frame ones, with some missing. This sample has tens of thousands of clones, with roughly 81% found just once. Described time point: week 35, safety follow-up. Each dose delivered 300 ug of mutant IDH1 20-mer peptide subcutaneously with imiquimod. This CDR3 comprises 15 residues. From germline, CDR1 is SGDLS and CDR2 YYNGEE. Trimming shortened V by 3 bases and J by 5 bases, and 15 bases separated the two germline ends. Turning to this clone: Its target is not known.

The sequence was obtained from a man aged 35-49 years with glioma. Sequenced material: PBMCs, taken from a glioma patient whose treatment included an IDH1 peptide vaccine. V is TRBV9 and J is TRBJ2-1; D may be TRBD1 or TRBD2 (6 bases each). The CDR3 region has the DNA TGTGCCAGCAGCGAGAAGGGGGGACTGAACAATGAGCAGTTCTTC. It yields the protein CASSEKGGLNNEQFF.